The clone carrying this TCR beta chain has a count of ten or more. Its antigen remains unknown. This sample is part of a study of neurological immune-mediated disorders. Study conclusions and caveats: When the repertoires were grouped phylogenetically, those of 18 of the 34 multiple sclerosis patients came together in a single cluster of related CDR3 sequences, which points to a possible repertoire-level signature.

Each CDR3 protein gets one entry after TCRdb re-called the 5' RACE reads with MiXCR. The table has 39,000 or so distinct CDR3 sequences, 2% to 3% seen once. The sequence was collected from a man aged 25-40 years with multiple sclerosis. Material: PBMCs.

The DNA of the CDR3 is TGCGCCAGCAGCTTGGCAGGACAGTCCTACGAGCAGTACTTC. Its translation: CASSLAGQSYEQYF. This sequence joins TRBV5-1 and TRBJ2-7, with D possibly matching TRBD1 (6 bases). This CDR3 region has 14 residues. V was clipped by 0 bases and J by 1 base, with 8 bases between them. In germline, CDR1 is SGHRS, CDR2 YFSETQ.